Only one count was recorded for the clone carrying this T cell receptor (beta chain). Its specificity is unknown. Clones were read by immunoSEQ multiplex PCR, and TCRdb kept only the in-frame ones, dropping some. The sample holds 130,000 to 150,000 clones, about nine tenths seen once. Germline V lookup: CDR1 KGHSH, CDR2 LQKENI. With 7 bases removed from V and 0 bases from J, the gap between germline ends came to 9 bases. The CDR3 loop spans 13 amino acids. This specimen comes from a study of T cell responses to AZD1222 COVID-19 vaccine. Study-wide results and limits: Unmutated variant regions reportedly attract nearly half of all spike-specific TCRs. Following two doses of AZD1222, Spike-specific TCR breadth and depth rose.

The rearrangement joins TRBV18 to TRBJ1-1; D might be TRBD1 (5 bases). This material consisted of peripheral blood, taken on day 0 of AZD1222 vaccination. The sequence derives from an adult in good health. CDR3 region: CASFGGLNTEAFF. CDR3 nucleotide sequence: TGTGCCAGCTTTGGGGGGTTGAACACTGAAGCTTTCTTT.